This TCR beta chain was obtained from a study of regulatory dendritic cells for organ transplantation. In the case of this clone: Antigen specificity is unknown.

This CDR3 is 15 amino acids long. Trimming removed 1 base at V and 4 bases at J, with 11 bases between. Per germline, CDR1 KGHSH and CDR2 LQKENI. Only in-frame clones appear in the TCRdb table, and some are missing; sequencing was by immunoSEQ multiplex PCR. The profile shows 30,000 to 40,000 clones, roughly nine tenths of them singletons. Study-level findings and limits: Mature dendritic cells appeared to drive more memory CD8+ clonal expansion than regulatory ones. Between individuals, the alloreactive memory CD8+ T cell pool differed considerably. Resting memory CD8+ T cells held the most alloreactive clonotypes.

The sample taken for sequencing was naive CD4+ T cells from blood. The subset: CD45RA+ naive T cells. This sequence was found in a human donor in good health. The gene calls are TRBV18 and TRBJ1-3; no clear D. Written as DNA, the CDR3 is TGTGCCAGCTCACCACGCGAGAAGGCCGGAAACACCATATATTTT. Its protein is CASSPREKAGNTIYF.